This entry describes one T cell receptor (beta chain). Antigen specificity is unknown. The data belong to a study of T-cell memory formation after mild COVID-19. Study-level background: TCR clustering was largely donor specific. General observations from the study: Clones contracting over day 15 to 85 were CD4/CD8 balanced, with later expanders leaning CD4+. Pre-infection memory already had some responding clones, implying cross-reactive memory joined.

The TCR alpha and TCR beta cDNA libraries, bearing sample barcodes and UMIs, were generated by 5'RACE using constant-segment primers. MiXCR, applied by TCRdb to the 5' RACE reads, yields one record per CDR3 protein. The sample lists fewer than 400,000 distinct CDR3 sequences; 10% to 15% were seen once. The CDR3 sequence is 16 residues long. Looked up from germline, CDR1 is MNHEY and CDR2 is SMNVEV (reference sequence). V lost 4 bases, J lost 4 bases, and 12 bases stayed unmatched. This receptor was identified in a man between 18 and 35 years old who had mild COVID-19 (a few samples of this study predate the infection). Cell type and time point are not known. The sequenced material came from PBMCs or a T cell subset sorted from them (not recorded which). The V call is TRBV27, the J call TRBJ2-7; 8 nucleotides line up with TRBD1. CDR3 sequence (DNA): TGTGCCAGCAGTTCATTAAGCCCGCAGGGGGCTTACGAGCAGTACTTC. Protein: CASSSLSPQGAYEQYF.